This T cell receptor (beta chain) was obtained from a study of blood T cell repertoires in COVID-19. Study-level background: Samples representing acute and convalescent COVID-19 were sourced from the United States, Italy and Spain. Sources were T cells, B-cell-depleted T cells, or PBMCs; the material itself was cDNA or gDNA.

The V gene's germline CDR1 is MNHEY and CDR2 SVGAGI. The length of the CDR3 is 16 residues. The V gene lost 1 base and the J gene lost 0 bases, with 10 bases spanning the gap. Per the authors' pipeline: Quantification of nucleated cells was approximated via reference gene primer amplification. Generated by immunoSEQ multiplex PCR, the TCRdb table keeps only in-frame clones and is missing some. Clone size and the V and J calls come from that table; the DNA yielded D and trimming. The table shows hundreds of thousands of clones, with more than 75% occurring only once. Source material: peripheral blood. The chain carries TRBV6-5 and TRBJ1-3; D is undetermined. The receptor was derived from a woman aged 40 to 55 who had recovered from COVID-19. The CDR3 DNA reads TGTGCCAGCAGTTACTTCGAAACAGCCTCTGGAAACACCATATATTTT. Its translation: CASSYFETASGNTIYF.